This record concerns one T cell receptor beta chain sequence. This sample stems from a study of shared clonotypes between healthy human individuals. Here immunoSEQ multiplex PCR was the method, and the copy in TCRdb shows in-frame clones only, minus some. This table holds about 480,000 clones, 79% found once. This receptor was taken from a woman aged 40 to 55 in good health. Some clones in this sample may be carry-over from other donors' samples. The sample consisted of PBMCs.

The CDR3 DNA reads as TGTGCCAGCAGCTTCAGAACTAGCGGACACAATGAGCAGTTCTTC. This sequence encodes CASSFRTSGHNEQFF. This chain connects TRBV11-2 to TRBJ2-1; 8 nucleotides line up with TRBD2. Germline V gene sequence: CDR1 SGHAT, CDR2 FQNNGV. The V segment lost 3 bases and the J segment 5 bases; nucleotides outside the gene matches: 6. This CDR3 contains 15 residues.